This TCR beta chain was identified during a study of blood T cell repertoires in COVID-19. Study-wide background: Samples of COVID-19 (acute and convalescent) were obtained from the United States, Italy and Spain. PBMCs, B-cell-depleted T cells, or T cells provided the cDNA or gDNA that made up the material.

Participants reported their clinical history, and cohort assignment relied on those reports. The method was immunoSEQ multiplex PCR; TCRdb's version includes in-frame clones alone and lacks a portion of them. The table shows a few hundred thousand clones, with around 90% occurring only once. The length of the CDR3 is 16 residues. The V gene's germline CDR1 is SGHTA and CDR2 FQGNSA. V lost 3 bases, J lost 8 bases, and 10 bases stayed unmatched. The source material was PBMCs or T cells enriched from blood (not recorded which). This clonotype originated in a man aged 25-45 years who had recovered from COVID-19. The chain is built from TRBV7-2 and TRBJ1-6; 7 bases map to TRBD1. CDR3: CASSLTGTEGHSPLHF. In DNA form, the CDR3 reads TGTGCCAGCAGCTTGACCGGGACAGAGGGTCATTCACCCCTCCACTTT.